Below are 30 T cell receptor beta chains sequenced from a single sample in a study of T cell repertoires in cytomegalovirus infection. MiXCR, applied by TCRdb to the reads, yields one record per CDR3 protein. The sample contains roughly 720,000 distinct CDR3 sequences, 35% to 45% of which appear only once. The sequenced material came from PBMCs. The receptors derive from a human donor in good health (CMV status not recorded). Some clones in this sample may be carry-over from other donors' samples.

This chain connects TRBV6-6 to TRBJ1-1; D not certain. V lost 7 bases and J 3 bases, leaving 9 bases between the germline ends. This CDR3 has 12 amino acids. Germline loops: CDR1 MNHNY, CDR2 SVGAGI (reference sequence). The CDR3 DNA reads as TGTGCCAGCACAAAGCAAGACACTGAAGCTTTCTTT. It codes for CASTKQDTEAFF.

This chain links TRBV5-1 with TRBJ1-5; D is possibly TRBD1 (5 bases). The V gene's germline CDR1 is SGHRS and CDR2 YFSETQ. This CDR3 comprises 15 residues. The germline V and J ends were trimmed by 4 bases and 6 bases, with 17 bases remaining between them. The CDR3 reads CASSPGSGSSQPQHF. CDR3 coding DNA: TGCGCCAGCAGCCCCGGGTCAGGGTCCAGTCAGCCCCAGCATTTT.

Many counts were recorded for this clonotype. J is TRBJ2-1 and V is TRBV7-8; 12 bases line up with TRBD2. Trimming cost V 5 bases and J 7 bases; bases outside gene matches: 15. Per the germline V gene, CDR1 is SGHVS and CDR2 is FQNEAQ. The CDR3 spans 18 residues. CDR3 DNA: TGTGCCAGCAGCCGTCCTTATCCTAGCGGGAGGGCCCGAAATGAGCAGTTCTTC. Protein product: CASSRPYPSGRARNEQFF.

The chain couples TRBV5-1 to TRBJ2-2; D is ambiguous. The CDR3 consists of 13 residues. The germline gives CDR1 SGHRS, CDR2 YFSETQ. The V end lost 2 bases, the J end lost 4 bases, and 6 bases lay between the germline ends. The CDR3 region has the DNA TGCGCCAGCAGCTTCGACGTCACCGGGGAGCTGTTTTTT. Residues: CASSFDVTGELFF.

The sample holds many counts of this clonotype. The chain recombines TRBV28 with TRBJ2-7; TRBD2 matches at 7 bases. The CDR3 length is 19 residues. The junction had 20 bases not matched to a gene; V was cut back by 4 bases and J by 2 bases. Germline CDR1 reads MDHEN; CDR2 reads SYDVKM. The CDR3 region is CASSYMKSRGVGSPYEQYF. The CDR3 coding sequence is TGTGCCAGCAGTTATATGAAAAGTCGGGGGGTGGGATCACCCTACGAGCAGTACTTC.

The V gene is TRBV7-6, the J gene TRBJ2-7; a possible D gene is TRBD1 (6 bases). CDR3 size: 16 residues. Trimming took off 1 base at V and 3 bases at J, with 16 bases between the two ends. Germline CDR1 and CDR2: SGHVS and FNYEAQ. The CDR3 DNA reads as TGTGCCAGCAGCTTAGATACCGGGACATGGGTCTACGAGCAGTACTTC. Its translation: CASSLDTGTWVYEQYF.

This clonotype was observed a single time. V is TRBV28 and J is TRBJ1-3; TRBD1 is a possible D gene (6 bases). Between the trimmed V and J ends, which lost 8 bases and 3 bases, there was a span of 14 bases. Germline lookup yields CDR1 MDHEN and CDR2 SYDVKM. The CDR3 has 14 residues. The CDR3 region is CASGGGGVGNTIYF. CDR3 nucleotide sequence: TGTGCCAGCGGGGGCGGGGGTGTTGGAAACACCATATATTTT.

Ten or more counts support this clonotype. V and J are TRBV7-6 and TRBJ1-1, with 7 bases aligning to TRBD1. Losses at the gene ends were 5 bases for V and 1 base for J; bases not matched to a gene: 4. This CDR3 is 14 amino acids long. CDR1 SGHVS and CDR2 FNYEAQ come from the germline V gene. CDR3 bases: TGTGCCAGCAGCAGGGGACAGTCGAACACTGAAGCTTTCTTT. It encodes CASSRGQSNTEAFF.

This clonotype was seen a few times. V is TRBV6-6 and J is TRBJ1-6; D is perhaps TRBD1 (5 bases). Germline V lookup: CDR1 MNHNY, CDR2 SVGAGI (reference sequence). The CDR3 runs 16 residues. V lost 4 bases and J 3 bases, leaving 13 bases between the germline ends. In DNA form, the CDR3 reads TGTGCCAGCAGTTCGTTCGGGGGAGGCTATAATTCACCCCTCCACTTT. Its protein product is CASSSFGGGYNSPLHF.

The rearrangement links TRBV25-1 to TRBJ2-5; D remains ambiguous. Trimming removed 7 bases at V and 3 bases at J, with 12 bases between. The CDR3 runs 13 residues. The germline V gene encodes CDR1 MGHDK and CDR2 SYGVNS. For the CDR3, the DNA is TGTGCCAGCAACTGTTGGCTGGAAGAGACCCAGTACTTC. It encodes CASNCWLEETQYF.

This chain uses TRBV29-1 with TRBJ1-4; D is ambiguous. Germline CDR1 SQVTM, CDR2 ANQGSEA. The V end was cut by 0 bases, the J end by 3 bases, with 11 bases between. The CDR3 is made up of 15 amino acids. As DNA, the CDR3 is TGCAGCGTTGAAGAACAACTTGCCTCTAATGAAAAACTGTTTTTT. Residues: CSVEEQLASNEKLFF.

This clonotype was seen just once. This sequence joins TRBV5-1 and TRBJ2-1; 12 positions agree with TRBD2. The V segment lost 3 bases and the J segment 0 bases; nucleotides outside the gene matches: 7. The CDR3 totals 18 residues. Per germline, CDR1 SGHRS and CDR2 YFSETQ. Here the CDR3 reads CASSYTSGRLSSYNEQFF. The CDR3 DNA reads as TGCGCCAGCAGCTATACTAGCGGGAGGTTGAGCTCCTACAATGAGCAGTTCTTC.

The chain links TRBV27 to TRBJ2-6, with D perhaps TRBD1 or TRBD2 (6 bases each). Trimming stripped 6 bases from V and 1 base from J, with 13 bases between. CDR3 length: 16 residues. Germline CDR1 is MNHEY and CDR2 is SMNVEV (reference sequence). As DNA, the CDR3 is TGTGCCAGCAGATCGGGGGCGAGGTCTGGGGCCAACGTCCTGACTTTC. Protein: CASRSGARSGANVLTF.

Ten or more counts support this clonotype. The gene calls are TRBV14 and TRBJ2-1; D gene ambiguous. The CDR3 covers 12 residues. Germline V lookup: CDR1 SGHDN, CDR2 FVKESK. Trimming removed 3 bases at V and 15 bases at J, with 15 bases between. CDR3 DNA: TGTGCCAGCAGCCACCGTCCCCCGTTGAGGTTCTTC. Its protein product is CASSHRPPLRFF.

Ten or more counts support this clonotype. The chain combines TRBV7-2 with TRBJ1-1; D call uncertain. The CDR3 loop spans 12 amino acids. Trimming removed 1 base at V and 5 bases at J, with 5 bases between. Germline CDR1 reads SGHTA; CDR2 reads FQGNSA. CDR3 DNA sequence: TGTGCCAGCAGCTTAGTGATTACTGAAGCTTTCTTT. This encodes CASSLVITEAFF. The entire variable domain, with the rest obtained from reference TRBV7-2 and TRBJ1-1, is as follows: GAGVSQSPSNKVTEKGKDVELRCDPISGHTALYWYRQSLGQGLEFLIYFQGNSAPDKSGLPSDRFSAERTGGSVSTLTIQRTQQEDSAVYLCASSLVITEAFFGQGTRLTVV.

This clonotype was picked up many times. The chain combines TRBV12-3 or TRBV12-4 with TRBJ1-1; no clear D gene. V shed 3 bases and J shed 1 base, with 6 bases lying between them. The length of the CDR3 is 13 residues. This CDR3 is CASSFRTNTEAFF. The CDR3 nucleotides are TGTGCCAGCAGTTTTAGAACGAACACTGAAGCTTTCTTT.

This clonotype was picked up one time. CDR3 region: CATLGQAGGYNEQFF. The CDR3 nucleotides read TGTGCCACGTTGGGACAGGCGGGCGGCTACAATGAGCAGTTCTTC. V gene TRBV24-1 combines with J gene TRBJ2-1; 8 bases agree with TRBD1. The germline CDR1 and CDR2 sequences are KGHDR and SFDVKD. The CDR3 length is 15 residues. Trimming took 10 bases from V and 3 from J; bases not matched to a gene: 10.

This clonotype was detected ten times or more. V gene TRBV7-4 combines with J gene TRBJ2-7, with a possible D match to TRBD1 (5 bases). There are 17 residues in the CDR3. V was clipped by 5 bases and J by 0 bases, with 20 bases between them. The germline CDR1 and CDR2 sequences are SGHVT and SQSDAQ. The CDR3, as DNA: TGTGCCAGCAGCCGAGGACACCTCTCTCACCACTCCTACGAGCAGTACTTC. Translating gives CASSRGHLSHHSYEQYF. The full variable domain, with the rest looked up from reference TRBV7-4 and TRBJ2-7, is GAGVSQSPRYKVAKRGRDVALRCDSISGHVTLYWYRQTLGQGSEVLTYSQSDAQRDKSGRPSGRFSAERPERSVSTLKIQRTEQGDSAVYLCASSRGHLSHHSYEQYFGPGTRLTVT.

The CDR3 reads CASTYSSAAGFRNQPQHF. The CDR3 DNA sequence: TGTGCCAGTACCTACTCCTCGGCGGCGGGCTTTAGGAATCAGCCCCAGCATTTT. This rearrangement joins TRBV19 to TRBJ1-5; D gene unclear. The CDR3 has 18 residues. The germline CDR1 and CDR2 sequences are LNHDA and SQIVND (reference sequence). Trimming shortened V by 7 bases and J by 4 bases, and 26 bases separated the two germline ends. Combining the CDR3 with reference TRBV19 and TRBJ1-5 gives the whole variable domain DGGITQSPKYLFRKEGQNVTLSCEQNLNHDAMYWYRQDPGQGLRLIYYSQIVNDFQKGDIAEGYSVSREKKESFPLTVTSAQKNPTAFYLCASTYSSAAGFRNQPQHFGDGTRLSIL.

The chain has TRBV6-5 and TRBJ2-3; the D gene is possibly TRBD2 (6 bases). Germline CDR1 reads MNHEY; CDR2 reads SVGAGI. This CDR3 has 17 residues. V lost 0 bases to trimming and J lost 2 bases, with 15 bases between them. The CDR3 loop is CASSYSIVAGTTDTQYF. The CDR3 DNA reads TGTGCCAGCAGTTACTCGATCGTCGCGGGGACCACAGATACGCAGTATTTT.

The CDR3 region has the DNA TGTGCCAGCAGTTTATCGGCAACAGAATCCTACGAGCAGTACTTC. This encodes CASSLSATESYEQYF. This chain links TRBV27 with TRBJ2-7; D unresolved. The CDR3 has 15 residues. Trimming stripped 0 bases from V and 1 base from J, with 10 bases between. Germline CDR1 MNHEY, CDR2 SMNVEV (reference sequence).

This clonotype was recorded at least ten times. This chain connects TRBV4-1 to TRBJ1-2; D gene unclear. This CDR3 has 12 amino acids. Germline V gene data show CDR1 as MGHRA and CDR2 as YSYEKL. V lost 2 bases and J lost 6, with 7 bases in between. The CDR3 bases are TGCGCCAGCAGCCAAATGACGGATGGCTACACCTTC. Translation gives CASSQMTDGYTF.

This clonotype was counted between two and nine times. V and J are TRBV12-3 or TRBV12-4 and TRBJ1-2, with D maybe TRBD1 (6 bases). V was clipped by 4 bases and J by 7 bases, with 19 bases between them. The CDR3 has 15 amino acids. CDR3 region: CASSSPTGKISGYTF. The CDR3, as DNA: TGTGCCAGCAGTTCCCCGACAGGCAAAATAAGTGGCTACACCTTC.

The chain employs TRBV28 and TRBJ2-1; tentatively, D is TRBD1 (5 bases). The CDR3 spans 12 residues. Germline-derived CDR1 and CDR2 are MDHEN and SYDVKM. Between the trimmed V and J ends, which lost 3 bases and 9 bases, there was a span of 9 bases. The CDR3 DNA sequence: TGTGCCAGCAGTTTCTGGGGCACTGAGCAGTTCTTC. Protein sequence: CASSFWGTEQFF.

This chain uses TRBV6-4 with TRBJ2-1, with D possibly matching TRBD2 (5 bases). The CDR3 is 16 amino acids. V was clipped by 3 bases and J by 3 bases, with 15 bases between them. In germline, CDR1 is MRHNA, CDR2 SNTAGT. The CDR3 nucleotides are TGTGCCAGCAGTGATACAGTGGGAGACAACTACAATGAGCAGTTCTTC. Translating it yields CASSDTVGDNYNEQFF.

The chain combines TRBV10-2 with TRBJ2-6; a possible D gene is TRBD1 (6 bases). CDR1 is WSHSY, CDR2 SAAADI, per germline. V lost 0 bases, J lost 1 base, and 13 bases lay in between. The CDR3 runs 18 residues. CDR3 bases: TGCGCCAGCAGTGAGTCGATGGGGGCAGGGTCTGGGGCCAACGTCCTGACTTTC. Encoded protein: CASSESMGAGSGANVLTF.

This rearrangement joins TRBV19 to TRBJ2-3, with a possible D match to TRBD2 (5 bases). The germline V gene has CDR1 LNHDA and CDR2 SQIVND (reference sequence). V was pared by 0 bases and J by 4 bases, with 14 bases between. CDR3 length equals 16 residues. CDR3 nucleotide sequence: TGTGCCAGTAGTATAGACGTATTGGAGGCGGCAGATACGCAGTATTTT. Its translation is CASSIDVLEAADTQYF.

The gene calls are TRBV27 and TRBJ2-5; 12 nucleotides align to TRBD2. The length of the CDR3 is 16 residues. Germline trimming cut 5 bases from V and 1 base from J; bases unmatched to any gene: 5. Per the germline V gene, CDR1 is MNHEY and CDR2 is SMNVEV (reference sequence). CDR3 DNA: TGTGCCAGCAGTGTGACTAGCGGGAGCTCCCAAGAGACCCAGTACTTC. The encoded protein is CASSVTSGSSQETQYF.

Comment on this clonotype: Sequence at one end of the junction differs from germline and may be a read error. The rearrangement uses TRBV28 and TRBJ2-3; 10 bases map to TRBD1. Germline V gene lookup returns CDR1 MDHEN and CDR2 SYDVKM. The CDR3 has 13 amino acids. The CDR3 bases are TGTGACAGCAGACAGGGGGCAACAGATACGCAGTATTTT. This gives the protein CDSRQGATDTQYF. Drawing the rest from reference TRBV28 and TRBJ2-3, the complete variable domain is DVKVTQSSRYLVKRTGEKVFLECVQDMDHENMFWYRQDPGLGLRLIYFSYDVKMKEKGDIPEGYSVSREKKERFSLILESASTNQTSMYLCDSRQGATDTQYFGPGTRLTVL.

This clonotype was counted ten times or more. The genes are TRBV7-8 and TRBJ2-3; D may be TRBD2 (6 bases). Germline V CDR1 and CDR2: SGHVS, FQNEAQ. V dropped 2 bases and J dropped 6 bases, with 15 bases sitting between them. This CDR3 is built from 15 residues. This chain's CDR3 is CASSLRFGEVDTQYF. CDR3 coding DNA: TGTGCCAGCAGCTTACGGTTTGGGGAGGTTGATACGCAGTATTTT.